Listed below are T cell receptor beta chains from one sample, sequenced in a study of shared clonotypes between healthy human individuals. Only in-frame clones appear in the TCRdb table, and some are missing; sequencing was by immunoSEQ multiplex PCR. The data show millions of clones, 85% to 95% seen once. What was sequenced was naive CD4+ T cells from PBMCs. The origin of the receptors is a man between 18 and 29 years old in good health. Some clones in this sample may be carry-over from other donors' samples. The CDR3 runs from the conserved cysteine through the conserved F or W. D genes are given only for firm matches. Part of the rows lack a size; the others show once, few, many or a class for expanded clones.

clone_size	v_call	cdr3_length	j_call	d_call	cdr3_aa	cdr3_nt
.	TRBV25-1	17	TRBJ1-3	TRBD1	CASSESRPGTAGNTIYF	TGTGCCAGCAGTGAATCCAGACCCGGGACAGCTGGAAACACCATATATTTT
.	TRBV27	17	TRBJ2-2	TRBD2	CASSPRLAGGLTGELFF	TGTGCCAGCAGTCCTCGACTAGCGGGAGGCCTAACCGGGGAGCTGTTTTTT
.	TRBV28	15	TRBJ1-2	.	CASSSEWVFNYGYTF	TGTGCCAGCAGTTCGGAATGGGTTTTTAACTATGGCTACACCTTC
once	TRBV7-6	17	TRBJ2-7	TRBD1	CASSPRRGQGASYEQYF	TGTGCCAGCAGCCCACGCCGCGGACAGGGGGCTAGCTACGAGCAGTACTTC
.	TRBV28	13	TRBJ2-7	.	CASTGGGSYEQYF	TGTGCCAGCACTGGGGGCGGGAGCTACGAGCAGTACTTC
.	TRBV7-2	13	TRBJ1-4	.	CASSLGANEKLFF	TGTGCCAGCAGCCTAGGGGCGAATGAAAAACTGTTTTTT
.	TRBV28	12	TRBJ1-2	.	CASSLSVVGYTF	TGTGCCAGCAGTTTAAGTGTGGTCGGCTACACCTTC
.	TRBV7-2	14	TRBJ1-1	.	CASSQDPLNTEASF	TGTGCCAGCAGCCAAGACCCACTGAACACTGAAGCTTCCTTT
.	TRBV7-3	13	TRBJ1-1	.	CASSIKTGEEAFF	TGTGCCAGCAGCATTAAGACAGGCGAAGAAGCTTTCTTT
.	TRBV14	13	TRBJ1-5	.	CASSQTGNQPQHF	TGTGCCAGCAGCCAGACAGGTAATCAGCCCCAGCATTTT
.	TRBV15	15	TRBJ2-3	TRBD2	CATSSSGRAGDTQYF	TGTGCCACCAGTTCTAGCGGGAGGGCCGGAGATACGCAGTATTTT
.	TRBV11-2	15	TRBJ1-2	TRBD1	CASSRLPGQPYGYTF	TGTGCCAGCAGCCGGCTCCCGGGACAGCCCTATGGCTACACCTTC
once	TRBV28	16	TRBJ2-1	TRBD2	CASSPGLAGADNEQFF	TGTGCCAGCAGTCCGGGACTAGCGGGAGCAGACAATGAGCAGTTCTTC
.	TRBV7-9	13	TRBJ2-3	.	CASSKTSTDTQYF	TGTGCCAGCAGCAAAACCTCCACAGATACGCAGTATTTT
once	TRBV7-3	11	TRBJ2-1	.	CASSQYGPQFF	TGTGCCAGCAGCCAGTACGGGCCCCAGTTCTTC
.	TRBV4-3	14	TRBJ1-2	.	CASSQEGRNYGYTF	TGCGCCAGCAGCCAAGAAGGACGGAACTATGGCTACACCTTC
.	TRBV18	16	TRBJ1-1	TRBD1	CASSPTGGTMNTEAFF	TGTGCCAGCTCACCTACAGGGGGAACGATGAACACTGAAGCTTTCTTT
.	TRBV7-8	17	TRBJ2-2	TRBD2	CASSLASGSGNTGELFF	TGTGCCAGCAGCTTAGCCAGCGGGAGTGGAAACACCGGGGAGCTGTTTTTT
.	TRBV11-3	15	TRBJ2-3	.	CASSLGSSGGGTQYF	TGTGCCAGCAGCTTAGGAAGCAGCGGTGGGGGTACGCAGTATTTT
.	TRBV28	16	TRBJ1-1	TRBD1	CASSLNRGRGNTEAFF	TGTGCCAGCAGTTTGAACAGGGGGCGTGGGAACACTGAAGCTTTCTTT
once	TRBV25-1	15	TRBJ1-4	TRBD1	CASSTFQGAGEKLFF	TGTGCCAGCAGCACTTTTCAGGGGGCCGGTGAAAAACTGTTTTTT
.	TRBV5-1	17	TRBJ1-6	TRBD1	CASSLIRAGGGNSPLHF	TGCGCCAGCAGCTTAATCCGGGCAGGGGGAGGAAATTCACCCCTCCACTTT
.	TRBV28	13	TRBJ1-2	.	CASSFDSRYGYTF	TGTGCCAGCAGTTTTGACAGCCGCTATGGCTACACCTTC
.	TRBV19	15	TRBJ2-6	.	CASRGEGAGANVLTF	TGTGCCAGTAGAGGAGAGGGGGCTGGGGCCAACGTCCTGACTTTC
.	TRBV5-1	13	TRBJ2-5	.	CASSSSQGETQYF	TGCGCCAGCAGCTCCTCTCAGGGCGAGACCCAGTACTTC
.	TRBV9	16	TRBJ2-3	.	CASSAGGGGLADTQYF	TGTGCCAGCAGCGCAGGAGGGGGAGGGCTTGCAGATACGCAGTATTTT
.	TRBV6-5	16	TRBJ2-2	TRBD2	CASSYQGLGHTGELFF	TGTGCCAGCAGTTACCAGGGACTAGGACACACCGGGGAGCTGTTTTTT
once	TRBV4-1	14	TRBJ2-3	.	CASSQDALTDTQYF	TGCGCCAGCAGCCAAGATGCCCTCACAGATACGCAGTATTTT
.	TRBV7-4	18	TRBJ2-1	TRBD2	CASSFFCGRLAGGNEQFF	TGTGCCAGCAGTTTCTTTTGCGGGAGACTAGCGGGAGGCAATGAGCAGTTCTTC
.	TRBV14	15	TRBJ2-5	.	CASSQARAAQETQYF	TGTGCCAGCAGCCAAGCAAGGGCAGCTCAAGAGACCCAGTACTTC
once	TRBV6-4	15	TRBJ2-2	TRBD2	CASSPGLVGGGELFF	TGTGCCAGCAGTCCGGGACTAGTCGGTGGCGGGGAGCTGTTTTTT
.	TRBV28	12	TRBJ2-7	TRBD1	CASGQGTYEQYF	TGTGCCAGCGGACAGGGTACGTACGAGCAGTACTTC
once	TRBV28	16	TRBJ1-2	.	CASSSGWQKGAYGYTF	TGTGCCAGCAGTTCTGGTTGGCAAAAAGGGGCCTATGGCTACACCTTC
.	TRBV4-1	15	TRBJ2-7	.	CASSQGGGPSWEQYF	TGCGCCAGCAGCCAAGGTGGGGGGCCGAGTTGGGAGCAGTACTTC
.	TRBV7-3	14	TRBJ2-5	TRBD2	CASSGSGRAETQYF	TGTGCCAGCAGTGGTAGCGGGAGGGCAGAGACCCAGTACTTC
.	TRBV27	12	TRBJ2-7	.	CASSPEGYEQYF	TGTGCCAGCAGTCCGGAGGGTTACGAGCAGTACTTC
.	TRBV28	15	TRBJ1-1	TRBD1	CASSRIRQGDTEAFF	TGTGCCAGCAGTCGGATTAGACAGGGCGACACTGAAGCTTTCTTT
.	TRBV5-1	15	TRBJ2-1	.	CASSLDSARYNEQFF	TGCGCCAGCAGCTTGGATAGCGCGAGATACAATGAGCAGTTCTTC
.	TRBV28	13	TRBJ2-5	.	CASSPGTSETQYF	TGTGCCAGCAGTCCCGGAACTAGTGAGACCCAGTACTTC
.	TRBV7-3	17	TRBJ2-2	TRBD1	CASSSGTGGSDTGELFF	TGTGCCAGCAGCTCGGGGACAGGGGGTTCAGACACCGGGGAGCTGTTTTTT
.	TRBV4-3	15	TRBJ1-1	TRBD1	CASSQLDRGDTEAFF	TGCGCCAGCAGCCAACTAGACAGGGGGGACACTGAAGCTTTCTTT
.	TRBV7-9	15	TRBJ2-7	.	CASSPPSGHSYEQYF	TGTGCCAGCAGCCCCCCGAGCGGGCACTCCTACGAGCAGTACTTC
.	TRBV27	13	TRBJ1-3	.	CASSLSPGNTIYF	TGTGCCAGCAGTTTATCCCCCGGAAACACCATATATTTT
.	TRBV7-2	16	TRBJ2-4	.	CASSPSQGVAKNIQYF	TGTGCCAGCAGCCCGAGCCAGGGTGTAGCCAAAAACATTCAGTACTTC
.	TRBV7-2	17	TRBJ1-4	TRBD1	CASSLMGTGATNEKLFF	TGTGCCAGCAGCTTGATGGGGACAGGGGCTACTAATGAAAAACTGTTTTTT
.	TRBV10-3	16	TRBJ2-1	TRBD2	CAISEATSGRAGEQFF	TGTGCCATCAGTGAGGCCACTAGCGGGAGGGCCGGTGAGCAGTTCTTC
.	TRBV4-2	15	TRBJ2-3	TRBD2	CASSLGLAETDTQYF	TGTGCCAGCAGCCTGGGACTAGCGGAGACAGATACGCAGTATTTT
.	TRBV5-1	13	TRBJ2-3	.	CASSDSATDTQYF	TGCGCCAGCAGCGACAGTGCCACAGATACGCAGTATTTT
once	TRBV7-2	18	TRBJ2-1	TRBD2	CASSLRVRASGRADEQFF	TGTGCCAGCAGCTTAAGGGTACGTGCTAGCGGGAGGGCCGATGAGCAGTTCTTC
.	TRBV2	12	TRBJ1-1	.	CASRGENTEAFF	TGTGCCAGCAGGGGGGAGAACACTGAAGCTTTCTTT
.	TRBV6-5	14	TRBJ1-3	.	CASSFGTAGNTIYF	TGTGCCAGCAGTTTTGGAACTGCCGGAAACACCATATATTTT
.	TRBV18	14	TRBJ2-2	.	CASSPQRNTGELFF	TGTGCCAGCTCACCACAGAGGAACACCGGGGAGCTGTTTTTT
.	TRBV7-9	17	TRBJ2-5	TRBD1	CASSLSPGTGLQETQYF	TGTGCCAGCAGCTTAAGTCCCGGGACAGGGCTCCAAGAGACCCAGTACTTC
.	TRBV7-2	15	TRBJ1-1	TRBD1	CASSPQTGATGEAFF	TGTGCCAGCAGCCCTCAGACAGGGGCGACGGGAGAGGCTTTCTTT
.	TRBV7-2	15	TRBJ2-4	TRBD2	CASSFPPGGGSIQYF	TGTGCCAGCAGCTTCCCTCCGGGAGGGGGATCCATTCAGTACTTC